The present TCR beta chain was sequenced within a study of T cells in Graves' hyperthyroidism and ophthalmopathy. Study-level points and caveats: Onset of ophthalmopathy came a median approximately 6.5 months after the model predicted it.

Trimming pared 4 bases from V and 0 bases from J, leaving 13 bases between. The CDR3 loop spans 15 amino acids. Germline V gene data show CDR1 as SGHRS and CDR2 as YFSETQ. Stable Graves' hyperthyroidism meant no ophthalmopathy progression within 18 months. The PBMCs studied were ones that came from roughly 11 ml fresh peripheral blood. Using RNA transcripts as the source, TCR beta CDR3 regions were amplified. Initially, a first-round RT-PCR of the TCR CDR3 employed the HTBI primer set. Using its own MiXCR run on the multiplex PCR reads, TCRdb lists one record per CDR3 protein. The data show a few hundred thousand distinct CDR3 sequences, approximately 15% seen once. The sample holds many counts of this clonotype. What it recognizes is unknown.

The TCR was taken from a woman under 30 with Graves' hyperthyroidism. The rearrangement joins TRBV5-1 to TRBJ1-1, with D unresolved. The sequencing input was blood. In nucleotides, the CDR3 is TGCGCCAGCAGCCCGAACACGGTGATGAACACTGAAGCTTTCTTT. It is translated as CASSPNTVMNTEAFF. The whole variable domain, remainder taken from reference TRBV5-1 and TRBJ1-1, is KAGVTQTPRYLIKTRGQQVTLSCSPISGHRSVSWYQQTPGQGLQFLFEYFSETQRNKGNFPGRFSGRQFSNSRSEMNVSTLELGDSALYLCASSPNTVMNTEAFFGQGTRLTVV.